This TCR beta chain was obtained from a study of blood T cell repertoires in COVID-19. Study summary: COVID-19 samples collected from the United States, Italy and Spain covered acute and convalescent phases.

The CDR3 totals 16 residues. Germline CDR1 and CDR2: SGHVS and FQNEAQ. V lost 4 bases and J 0 bases, leaving 13 bases between the germline ends. All exposed participants met a person with COVID-19 within 2 weeks before entering the study. This table comes from immunoSEQ multiplex PCR, and its TCRdb copy is limited to in-frame clones, with some not included. This sample has approximately 200,000 clones; less than 90% occur once, and the top ten carry around 4.5%. This chain connects TRBV7-8 to TRBJ2-4; TRBD1 might be the D (5 bases). The clonotype was recovered from a woman under 40 who had been exposed to COVID-19. Sequencing was carried out using PBMCs or T cells enriched from blood (not recorded which). CDR3 DNA sequence: TGTGCCAGCAGCTCCGACAGCGCTCTAGCCAAAAACATTCAGTACTTC. It translates to CASSSDSALAKNIQYF.